This T cell receptor (beta chain) is from a study of control samples from healthy donors and cancer patients. The assay was immunoSEQ multiplex PCR, and TCRdb's table has in-frame clones only and misses some. The sample shows roughly 130,000 clones, approximately 94% of them seen only once. Per germline, CDR1 LNHNV and CDR2 YYDKDF (reference sequence). Trimming took off 0 bases at V and 3 bases at J, with 14 bases between the two ends. The CDR3 extends over 16 amino acids. The V call is TRBV15, the J call TRBJ1-2; D unclear. The specimen sequenced was PBMCs. The sequence was collected from a man aged 45-60 years with head and neck cancer. The CDR3 sequence: CATSRDLGLIHYGYTF. The CDR3 DNA reads as TGTGCCACCAGCAGAGATCTTGGGCTAATCCACTATGGCTACACCTTC. Full variable domain (remainder filled in from reference TRBV15 and TRBJ1-2): DAMVIQNPRYQVTQFGKPVTLSCSQTLNHNVMYWYQQKSSQAPKLLFHYYDKDFNNEADTPDNFQSRRPNTSFCFLDIRSPGLGDTAMYLCATSRDLGLIHYGYTFGSGTRLTVV.